These 27 T cell receptor beta chains were sequenced from one sample in a study of lymphopenia after photon versus proton radiotherapy. Assay: immunoSEQ multiplex PCR; the TCRdb copy retains only in-frame clones and omits some. Among 2,500 to 3,500 clones listed, approximately 76% were seen once. Sequencing used peripheral blood, obtained from a patient treated with proton-based radiotherapy. Receptors were obtained from a man older than 75 with esophageal cancer.

The chain joins TRBV7-8 to TRBJ2-7, with D hard to call. Germline values: CDR1 SGHVS, CDR2 FQNEAQ. The V end lost 1 base, the J end lost 1 base, and 5 bases lay between the germline ends. The CDR3 extends over 13 amino acids. CDR3 region: CASSLGPSYEQYF. The CDR3 coding sequence is TGTGCCAGCAGCTTAGGACCTTCCTACGAGCAGTACTTC.

V usage is TRBV5-8 and J usage is TRBJ2-1; TRBD1 might be the D (5 bases). The V end lost 0 bases, the J end lost 2 bases, and 18 bases lay between the germline ends. The CDR3 is 18 residues long. Germline V gene data show CDR1 as SGHTS and CDR2 as YDEGEE. The CDR3 DNA follows: TGTGCCAGCAGCTTGGGGATACTATTGGGGCGGACCTACAATGAGCAGTTCTTC. It translates to CASSLGILLGRTYNEQFF.

This clone was observed a single time. The genes are TRBV7-9 and TRBJ1-4; D possibly corresponds to TRBD1 (5 bases). CDR1 SEHNR and CDR2 FQNEAQ come from the germline V gene (reference sequence). The CDR3 length is 15 residues. Trimming stripped 5 bases from V and 5 bases from J, with 15 bases between. This chain's CDR3 is CASSPPLGANEKLFF. CDR3 nucleotides: TGTGCCAGCAGCCCGCCCCTAGGGGCCAATGAAAAACTGTTTTTT.

This sequence joins TRBV10-3 and TRBJ1-5; 9 positions match TRBD1. After removal of 4 bases from V and 5 bases from J, the junction contained 12 bases not matched to a gene. Germline loops: CDR1 ENHRY, CDR2 SYGVKD. The CDR3 contains 17 residues. CDR3 DNA sequence: TGTGCCATCAGTGCCCACCCTGCCGACAGGGGGTATCAGCCCCAGCATTTT. It encodes CAISAHPADRGYQPQHF.

The gene calls are TRBV30 and TRBJ1-1; D is perhaps TRBD1 (5 bases). Germline V CDR1 and CDR2: GTSNPN, SVGIG (reference sequence). The CDR3 contains 14 residues. V dropped 4 bases and J dropped 0 bases, with 12 bases sitting between them. CDR3 loop: CAWKGRALNTEAFF. CDR3 bases: TGTGCCTGGAAGGGACGGGCTTTGAACACTGAAGCTTTCTTT.

The chain links TRBV5-1 to TRBJ2-5; 7 bases agree with TRBD1. The CDR3 is 13 amino acids. The V gene end was trimmed by 0 bases and the J gene end by 4 bases; junction bases not matched to a gene: 0. Germline-derived CDR1 and CDR2 are SGHRS and YFSETQ. CDR3 sequence reads: CASSLGQGETQYF. DNA for the CDR3: TGCGCCAGCAGCTTGGGACAGGGAGAGACCCAGTACTTC.

The chain recombines TRBV7-9 with TRBJ2-7; the D is unclear. Per the germline V gene, CDR1 is SEHNR and CDR2 is FQNEAQ (reference sequence). The CDR3 covers 13 residues. The V end was cut by 5 bases, the J end by 4 bases, with 12 bases between. CDR3 sequence: CASSAEVAYEQYF. The CDR3 region has the DNA TGTGCCAGCAGCGCGGAAGTGGCTTACGAGCAGTACTTC.

This clone was counted once. The chain is built from TRBV29-1 and TRBJ2-5, with D possibly being TRBD2 (7 bases). V was pared by 7 bases and J by 5 bases, with 20 bases between. The CDR3 sequence is 14 residues long. Germline CDR1 SQVTM, CDR2 ANQGSEA. CDR3 nucleotide sequence: TGCAGCGCTGGGGAGGGGGGGGCGTACGAGACCCAGTACTTC. Translated: CSAGEGGAYETQYF.

This clone has only one observation. V is TRBV29-1 and J is TRBJ1-5; 7 bases agree with TRBD1. This CDR3 contains 16 residues. V dropped 5 bases and J dropped 0; count of bases not matched to a gene: 10. Germline CDR1 reads SQVTM; CDR2 reads ANQGSEA. The chain's CDR3 is CSVYRGTAYSNQPQHF. CDR3 nucleotides: TGCAGCGTTTACCGTGGGACAGCCTATAGCAATCAGCCCCAGCATTTT.

This sequence joins TRBV7-8 and TRBJ2-7, with TRBD1 matching over 7 bases. CDR1 and CDR2 (germline): SGHVS, FQNEAQ. J lost 6 bases, V lost 2 bases, and 7 bases had no gene match. The length of the CDR3 is 14 residues. CDR3 nucleotide sequence: TGTGCCAGCAGCTTAAACAGGGGACCTGGCGAGCAGTACTTC. Protein sequence: CASSLNRGPGEQYF.

By share, this clone counts as medium-sized. The rearrangement links TRBV7-9 to TRBJ1-2; 7 bases agree with TRBD1. Germline V gene lookup returns CDR1 SEHNR and CDR2 FQNEAQ (reference sequence). Germline trimming cut 7 bases from V and 4 bases from J; bases unmatched to any gene: 6. CDR3 length equals 13 residues. CDR3: CASINQGGYGYTF. In nucleotides, the CDR3 is TGTGCCAGCATCAATCAGGGGGGCTATGGCTACACCTTC.

The chain links TRBV27 to TRBJ2-1; maybe TRBD1 (6 bases). Germline lookup yields CDR1 MNHEY and CDR2 SMNVEV (reference sequence). The ends were cut back, 1 base at V and 3 bases at J, with 7 bases in the middle. CDR3 length: 14 residues. This CDR3 reads CASSLLQGYNEQFF. CDR3 nucleotides: TGTGCCAGCAGTTTATTACAGGGCTACAATGAGCAGTTCTTC.

The V call is TRBV15, the J call TRBJ2-7; D unclear. V was pared by 0 bases and J by 2 bases, with 8 bases between. This CDR3 is 14 amino acids long. The V gene's germline CDR1 is LNHNV and CDR2 YYDKDF (reference sequence). The DNA of the CDR3 is TGTGCCACCAGCAGAGATGGTCCGACCTACGAGCAGTACTTC. This encodes CATSRDGPTYEQYF.

This clone was counted only a few times. The chain couples TRBV13 to TRBJ1-5; D gene ambiguous. Germline V gene sequence: CDR1 PRHDT, CDR2 FYEKMQ (reference sequence). V lost 4 bases to trimming and J lost 4 bases, with 14 bases between them. This CDR3 is 15 amino acids long. The CDR3 reads CASSSGRGQNQPQHF. CDR3 nucleotide sequence: TGTGCCAGCAGCTCCGGAAGAGGGCAAAATCAGCCCCAGCATTTT.

The CDR3 sequence is CASSKRLETQYF. In DNA, the CDR3 is TGTGCCAGCAGTAAAAGACTGGAGACCCAGTACTTC. The rearrangement uses TRBV6-6 and TRBJ2-5; D is unresolved. This CDR3 contains 12 residues. V lost 5 bases and J 5 bases, leaving 9 bases between the germline ends. The germline V gene encodes CDR1 MNHNY and CDR2 SVGAGI (reference sequence).

The V call is TRBV7-9, the J call TRBJ1-1; D gene ambiguous. There are 14 residues in the CDR3. CDR1 is SEHNR and CDR2 is FQNEAQ in the germline V gene (reference sequence). V lost 3 bases to trimming and J lost 0 bases, with 8 bases between them. The CDR3, as DNA: TGTGCCAGCAGCTTGCCACGGGTGAACACTGAAGCTTTCTTT. Amino acid sequence: CASSLPRVNTEAFF. The complete variable domain, with remaining parts taken from reference TRBV7-9 and TRBJ1-1, reads DTGVSQNPRHKITKRGQNVTFRCDPISEHNRLYWYRQTLGQGPEFLTYFQNEAQLEKSRLLSDRFSAERPKGSFSTLEIQRTEQGDSAMYLCASSLPRVNTEAFFGQGTRLTVV.

This clone was detected once. The V and J genes are TRBV7-9 and TRBJ1-5; D gene ambiguous. Germline CDR1 reads SEHNR; CDR2 reads FQNEAQ (reference sequence). V gave up 5 bases and J gave up 7 bases, with 15 bases separating them. CDR3 length: 14 amino acids. CDR3 sequence: CASSLADGRQPQHF. Written as DNA, the CDR3 is TGTGCCAGCAGCCTTGCGGATGGACGGCAGCCCCAGCATTTT.

This sequence joins TRBV19 and TRBJ2-3; no clear D gene. CDR1 and CDR2 (germline): LNHDA, SQIVND (reference sequence). The length of the CDR3 is 16 residues. V was pared by 2 bases and J by 0 bases, with 12 bases between. The CDR3 region is CASSILWQSSTDTQYF. DNA of the CDR3: TGTGCCAGTAGTATACTATGGCAGTCTAGCACAGATACGCAGTATTTT.

This clone appeared a single time. The V gene is TRBV23-1, the J gene TRBJ1-1, with TRBD1 matching 7 bases. TRBV23-1 is noted as an ORF with a role that remains uncertain. The CDR3 spans 14 residues. V shed 5 bases, J shed 3 bases, and the junction held 6 bases outside the gene matches. The CDR3 loop reads CASSASGTDTEAFF. In nucleotides, the CDR3 is TGCGCCAGCAGTGCATCCGGGACAGACACTGAAGCTTTCTTT.

Details on this clone: One junction end disagrees with the germline gene, perhaps due to a read error. V is TRBV4-3 and J is TRBJ1-1, with 7 bases identical to TRBD1. The CDR3 is made up of 14 amino acids. CDR1 is LGHNA, CDR2 YSLEER, per germline. Here the CDR3 DNA reads TGCGCCAGCAGCCTAGACAGGGTTAATCCCAACCCTTTTTTT. It yields the protein CASSLDRVNPNPFF.

J is TRBJ2-1 and V is TRBV4-1, with 13 bases that match TRBD2. The germline gives CDR1 MGHRA, CDR2 YSYEKL. The ends lost 6 bases at V and 3 bases at J; junction bases unmatched: 2. The CDR3 length is 15 residues. In DNA form, the CDR3 reads TGCGCCAGCAGGACTAGCGGGAGGCTCTACAATGAGCAGTTCTTC. It is translated as CASRTSGRLYNEQFF.

The chain employs TRBV5-1 and TRBJ1-1; 7 bases are shared with TRBD1. The V gene end was trimmed by 1 base and the J gene end by 7 bases; junction bases not matched to a gene: 1. The CDR3 is 12 amino acids. Germline V CDR1 and CDR2: SGHRS, YFSETQ. For the CDR3, the DNA is TGCGCCAGCAGCTTGACAGGGGTTGAAGCTTTCTTT. Its protein is CASSLTGVEAFF.

This chain links TRBV7-9 with TRBJ1-5, with D maybe TRBD1 (5 bases). This CDR3 is 15 amino acids long. With 5 bases removed from V and 15 bases from J, the gap between germline ends came to 26 bases. Germline V gene lookup returns CDR1 SEHNR and CDR2 FQNEAQ (reference sequence). CDR3 residues: CASSLHQEGGGLLHF. The CDR3 bases are TGTGCCAGCAGCCTACATCAAGAGGGTGGGGGATTATTGCATTTT.

Only a few counts were recorded for this clone. Additional DNA sequences in this sample encode the identical CDR3. The chain combines TRBV7-2 with TRBJ2-3; no definite D call. Germline V lookup: CDR1 SGHTA, CDR2 FQGNSA. The CDR3 covers 12 residues. V lost 3 bases to trimming and J lost 5 bases, with 6 bases between them. The CDR3 DNA follows: TGTGCCAGCAGCTTGAGTGAAGATACGCAGTATTTT. Translation gives CASSLSEDTQYF.

The V and J genes are TRBV21-1 and TRBJ2-3; TRBD2, the D gene given by the table, was not confirmed from the DNA. TRBV21-1 is a recognized pseudogene. The CDR3 is made up of 12 amino acids. The CDR3 is CASSVASDTQYF. The CDR3 DNA sequence: TGTGCCAGCAGCGTAGCTTCAGATACGCAGTATTTT.

The genes are TRBV5-6 and TRBJ2-5; 9 positions match TRBD2. The J call is in doubt because the DNA end fits TRBJ2-7 better. This CDR3 has 15 residues. Per germline, CDR1 SGHDT and CDR2 YYEEEE. The CDR3 DNA reads TGTGCCAGCAGCACCCCTAGCGGGAAGACCTACGAGCAGTACTTC. Its translation: CASSTPSGKTYEQYF.

The chain combines TRBV25-1 with TRBJ2-3; D assignment may be TRBD1 or TRBD2 (5 bases each). The germline V gene encodes CDR1 MGHDK and CDR2 SYGVNS. CDR3 size: 12 residues. V was clipped by 5 bases and J by 7 bases, with 10 bases between them. CDR3 sequence (DNA): TGTGCCAGCAGTTGGGACGAAAATACGCAGTATTTT. This codes for CASSWDENTQYF. Full variable domain (rest looked up from reference TRBV25-1 and TRBJ2-3): EADIYQTPRYLVIGTGKKITLECSQTMGHDKMYWYQQDPGMELHLIHYSYGVNSTEKGDLSSESTVSRIRTEHFPLTLESARPSHTSQYLCASSWDENTQYFGPGTRLTVL.